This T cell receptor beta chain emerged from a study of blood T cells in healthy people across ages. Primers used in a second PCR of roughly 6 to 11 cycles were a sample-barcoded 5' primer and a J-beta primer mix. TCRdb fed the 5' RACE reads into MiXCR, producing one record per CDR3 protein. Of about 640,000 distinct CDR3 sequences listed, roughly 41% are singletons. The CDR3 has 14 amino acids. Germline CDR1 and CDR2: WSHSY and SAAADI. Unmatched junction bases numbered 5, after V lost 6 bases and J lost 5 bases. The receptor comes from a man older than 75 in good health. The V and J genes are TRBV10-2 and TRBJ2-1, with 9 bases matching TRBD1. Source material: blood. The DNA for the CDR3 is TGCGCCAGCAGCTCCGGGACAGGGAACAATGAGCAGTTCTTC. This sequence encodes CASSSGTGNNEQFF.